This paragraph covers one T cell receptor beta chain sequence. The method was immunoSEQ multiplex PCR; TCRdb's version includes in-frame clones alone and lacks a portion of them. The table shows about 190,000 clones, with 80% to 90% occurring only once. The entry originates in a study of blood T cell repertoires in COVID-19. The junction had 7 bases not matched to a gene; V was cut back by 0 bases and J by 10 bases. Germline V lookup: CDR1 LGHDT, CDR2 YNNKEL (reference sequence). The CDR3 contains 15 residues. The sequence was collected from a woman aged 70-85 years with active or convalescent COVID-19. Sequenced input: peripheral blood. J is TRBJ2-1 and V is TRBV3-1 (or the pseudogene TRBV3-2); 9 nucleotides align to TRBD2. CDR3 in amino acids: CASSQDLAGEGEQFF. The CDR3 DNA reads as TGTGCCAGCAGCCAAGATTTAGCGGGAGAGGGGGAGCAGTTCTTC.